These 20 T cell receptor gamma chains were sequenced from one sample in a study of Vδ1+ human thymocytes. The template was reverse-transcribed extracted RNA. Pooled V-gene forward primers with one constant-region reverse primer generated the CDR3 amplicons by multiplex PCR. TCRdb re-called the multiplex PCR reads through CATT. This table holds about 22,000 gamma-chain clones, approximately 13% found once. Study results and limitations: Highly polyclonal TRG and TRD repertoires with Gaussian CDR3 length distributions appeared in thymus.

These TCRs are of unknown antigen specificity. The sample was Vdelta1+ gamma-delta thymocytes from the thymus. This sample's subset: FACS-sorted CD3+ TCRalphabeta- TCRVdelta1+ TCRVdelta2- thymocytes. These receptors were obtained from a child in the first two years of life who had congenital heart surgery.

On this clone itself: Other DNA sequences in the same sample also yield this CDR3. The chain is built from TRGV4 and TRGJP2. Trimming at V came to 4 bases and at J to 0 bases, leaving 5 bases not matched to a gene. The germline V gene encodes CDR1 EGSTGY and CDR2 YDSYTSSV. The CDR3 is 15 amino acids. CDR3 sequence: CATWDGHSSDWIKTF. The CDR3 nucleotides read TGTGCCACCTGGGACGGTCATAGTAGTGATTGGATCAAGACGTTT.

This clone has more than one count but fewer than ten. The same CDR3 arises from other DNA sequences in this sample as well. This chain connects TRGV5 to TRGJ1 or TRGJ2. After removal of 3 bases from V and 6 bases from J, the junction contained 8 bases not matched to a gene. From germline, CDR1 is VINAFY and CDR2 YDVSNSKD. The CDR3 has 13 residues. The CDR3, as DNA: TGTGCCACCTGGGACGGGCTTTGTTATAAGAAACTCTTT. Its translation is CATWDGLCYKKLF.

This clone was counted only a few times. V and J are TRGV3 and TRGJP2. Germline CDR1 and CDR2: VTNTFY and YDVSTARD (reference sequence). The CDR3 length is 14 residues. Germline trimming cut 4 bases from V and 4 bases from J; bases unmatched to any gene: 6. The CDR3 loop reads CATWDSFSDWIKTF. CDR3 in DNA: TGTGCCACCTGGGATTCTTTTAGTGATTGGATCAAGACGTTT.

This clone was counted between two and nine times. This chain uses TRGV4 with TRGJ1 or TRGJ2. The CDR3 length is 16 residues. The ends lost 0 bases at V and 0 bases at J; junction bases unmatched: 8. CDR1 EGSTGY and CDR2 YDSYTSSV come from the germline V gene. The CDR3: CATWDGPRSNYYKKLF. The CDR3 DNA sequence: TGTGCCACCTGGGATGGGCCCAGATCGAATTATTATAAGAAACTCTTT.

This clone has just a few counts. The chain combines TRGV4 with TRGJ1 or TRGJ2. Germline V lookup: CDR1 EGSTGY, CDR2 YDSYTSSV. This CDR3 contains 14 residues. V shed 1 base, J shed 3 bases, and the junction held 6 bases outside the gene matches. The CDR3 protein is CATWDGAFYYKKLF. CDR3 sequence (DNA): TGTGCCACCTGGGATGGAGCTTTTTATTATAAGAAACTCTTT.

The V and J genes are TRGV8 and TRGJ1 or TRGJ2. The CDR3 consists of 13 residues. Germline-derived CDR1 and CDR2 are VENAVY and YDSYNSRV. The V and J ends lost 0 bases and 3 bases, in that order; junction bases with no gene match: 2. The CDR3 here is CATWDRAYYKKLF. CDR3 DNA: TGTGCCACCTGGGATAGGGCTTATTATAAGAAACTCTTT.

V usage is TRGV3 and J usage is TRGJ1 or TRGJ2. This CDR3 spans 15 amino acids. Germline V gives CDR1 VTNTFY, CDR2 YDVSTARD (reference sequence). Losses at the gene ends were 1 base for V and 1 base for J; bases not matched to a gene: 7. The CDR3 sequence: CATWDSLPNYYKKLF. The DNA of the CDR3 is TGTGCCACCTGGGACAGCCTTCCTAATTATTATAAGAAACTCTTT.

This clone was picked up a small number of times. The V gene is TRGV4, the J gene TRGJ1 or TRGJ2. The CDR3 is 11 residues long. The V and J ends lost 6 bases and 7 bases, in that order; junction bases with no gene match: 6. The V gene's germline CDR1 is EGSTGY and CDR2 YDSYTSSV. CDR3 bases: TGTGCCACCTGGAAAAAATATAAGAAACTCTTT. Protein sequence: CATWKKYKKLF.

This clone was seen only a few times. The chain links TRGV4 to TRGJ1 or TRGJ2. V trimming: 9 bases; J trimming: 1 base; junction bases outside the gene matches: 6. Germline V gene data show CDR1 as EGSTGY and CDR2 as YDSYTSSV. This CDR3 region has 12 residues. The CDR3 sequence: CATGSNYYKKLF. CDR3 DNA: TGTGCCACCGGGTCCAATTATTATAAGAAACTCTTT.

Worth noting for this clone: Other nucleotide sequences in the sample specify the same CDR3. The genes are TRGV8 and TRGJ1 or TRGJ2. Germline lookup yields CDR1 VENAVY and CDR2 YDSYNSRV. After removal of 5 bases from V and 9 bases from J, the junction contained 4 bases not matched to a gene. This CDR3 contains 10 residues. This CDR3 reads CATWVGKKLF. The CDR3 region has the DNA TGTGCCACCTGGGTCGGTAAGAAACTCTTT.

The genes are TRGV3 and TRGJP1. V lost 2 bases and J lost 0; bases outside the gene matches: 6. CDR3 length: 16 residues. Germline CDR1 reads VTNTFY; CDR2 reads YDVSTARD (reference sequence). Written as DNA, the CDR3 is TGTGCCACCTGGGACATGGTAGATACCACTGGTTGGTTCAAGATATTT. Encoded protein: CATWDMVDTTGWFKIF.

This clone is judged medium-sized (0.01 to 0.1%). The same CDR3 can be traced to other DNA sequences in this sample. V gene TRGV9 combines with J gene TRGJ1 or TRGJ2. Germline values: CDR1 GITISATS, CDR2 ISYDGTV (reference sequence). The length of the CDR3 is 13 residues. J lost 6 bases, V lost 0 bases, and 5 bases had no gene match. The CDR3 DNA is TGTGCCTTGTGGGAGGTGCGGGGTTATAAGAAACTCTTT. Amino acid sequence: CALWEVRGYKKLF.

This rearrangement joins TRGV4 to TRGJ1 or TRGJ2. V shed 3 bases and J 3 bases; nucleotides not matched to a gene: 5. CDR3 length equals 13 residues. In germline, CDR1 is EGSTGY, CDR2 YDSYTSSV. This chain's CDR3 is CATWDPGYYKKLF. Here the CDR3 DNA reads TGTGCCACCTGGGATCCCGGTTATTATAAGAAACTCTTT.

The J gene is TRGJP2, the V gene TRGV5. With 5 bases clipped from V and 2 bases from J, the junction kept 23 bases outside the gene matches. Germline V gives CDR1 VINAFY, CDR2 YDVSNSKD. The CDR3 is 20 amino acids. The CDR3 DNA follows: TGTGCCACCTGGGTTCTCCAATGGGTCCGAACGGGGAGTAGTGATTGGATCAAGACGTTT. Its translation: CATWVLQWVRTGSSDWIKTF.

This clone was recorded a few times. One junction end disagrees with the germline gene, perhaps due to a read error. The chain joins TRGV9 to TRGJP1. Germline V gene lookup returns CDR1 GITISATS and CDR2 ISYDGTV (reference sequence). The CDR3 covers 15 residues. Here the CDR3 reads CALWEPYTTGWLKIF. The CDR3, as DNA: TGTGCCTTGTGGGAGCCATATACCACTGGTTGGCTCAAGATATTT.

This clone qualifies as medium-sized. At the DNA level, this CDR3 is encoded by other sequences in the same sample as well. The genes are TRGV9 and TRGJ1 or TRGJ2. Germline CDR1 is GITISATS and CDR2 is ISYDGTV (reference sequence). The CDR3 has 13 amino acids. The V gene end was trimmed by 0 bases and the J gene end by 5 bases; junction bases not matched to a gene: 4. The chain's CDR3 is CALWEVLNYKKLF. Written as DNA, the CDR3 is TGTGCCTTGTGGGAGGTGCTGAATTATAAGAAACTCTTT.

This chain uses TRGV8 with TRGJ1 or TRGJ2. Germline V CDR1 and CDR2: VENAVY, YDSYNSRV. The CDR3 has 13 amino acids. After removal of 3 bases from V and 3 bases from J, the junction contained 5 bases not matched to a gene. The CDR3 region is CATWDAAYYKKLF. CDR3 nucleotides: TGTGCCACCTGGGATGCCGCTTATTATAAGAAACTCTTT.

This clone was seen more than once but under ten times. V is TRGV4 and J is TRGJ1 or TRGJ2. CDR3 length equals 14 residues. The V gene end was trimmed by 0 bases and the J gene end by 3 bases; junction bases not matched to a gene: 5. Germline V lookup: CDR1 EGSTGY, CDR2 YDSYTSSV. CDR3 in amino acids: CATWDGPAYYKKLF. Written as DNA, the CDR3 is TGTGCCACCTGGGATGGGCCGGCTTATTATAAGAAACTCTTT.

J is TRGJ1 or TRGJ2 and V is TRGV9. Germline V gene sequence: CDR1 GITISATS, CDR2 ISYDGTV (reference sequence). This CDR3 is built from 11 residues. Trimming removed 4 bases from V and 6 bases from J; junction bases left unmatched: 3. The CDR3 nucleotides are TGTGCCTTGTGGGATACTTATAAGAAACTCTTT. This encodes CALWDTYKKLF.

To note about this clone: Other DNA sequences in the sample encode the same CDR3. V usage is TRGV8 and J usage is TRGJ1 or TRGJ2. Germline lookup yields CDR1 VENAVY and CDR2 YDSYNSRV. The ends lost 6 bases at V and 3 bases at J; junction bases unmatched: 5. The CDR3 is 12 amino acids. CDR3 DNA: TGTGCCACCTGGTCCCTTTATTATAAGAAACTCTTT. Translating gives CATWSLYYKKLF.